This T cell receptor beta chain is from a study of blood T cell repertoires in COVID-19. CDR1 and CDR2 from the germline V gene are SGHRS and YFSETQ. The CDR3 runs 15 residues. V lost 4 bases to trimming and J lost 1 base; unmatched junction nucleotides: 6. The protocol was immunoSEQ multiplex PCR, while the TCRdb copy is restricted to in-frame clones and leaves out a portion. The top ten hold approximately 9.8% of the sample, which has around 100,000 clones, almost 80% seen once. The chain links TRBV5-1 to TRBJ2-5; 8 nucleotides align to TRBD2. The receptor comes from a man in his sixties with active or convalescent COVID-19. Specimen: peripheral blood. The DNA for the CDR3 is TGCGCCAGCAGCCTTAGCGGGAACCCCCAAGAGACCCAGTACTTC. Translation gives CASSLSGNPQETQYF.